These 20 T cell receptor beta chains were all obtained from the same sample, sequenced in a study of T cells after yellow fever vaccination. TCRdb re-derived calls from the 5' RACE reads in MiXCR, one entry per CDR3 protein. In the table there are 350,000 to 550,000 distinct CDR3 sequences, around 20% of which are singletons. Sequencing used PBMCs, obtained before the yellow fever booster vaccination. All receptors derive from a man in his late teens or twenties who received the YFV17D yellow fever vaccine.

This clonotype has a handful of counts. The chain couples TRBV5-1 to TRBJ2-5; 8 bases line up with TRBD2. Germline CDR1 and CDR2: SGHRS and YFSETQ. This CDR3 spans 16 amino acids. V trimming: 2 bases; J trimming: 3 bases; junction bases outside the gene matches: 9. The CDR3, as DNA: TGCGCCAGCAGCTTTAGCCGCGCGGGGGGCGAAGAGACCCAGTACTTC. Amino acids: CASSFSRAGGEETQYF.

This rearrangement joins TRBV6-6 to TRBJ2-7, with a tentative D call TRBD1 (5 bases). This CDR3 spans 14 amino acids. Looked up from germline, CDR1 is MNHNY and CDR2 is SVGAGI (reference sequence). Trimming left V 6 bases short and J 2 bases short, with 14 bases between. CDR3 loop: CASSKQVIPYEQYV. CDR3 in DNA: TGTGCCAGCAGCAAACAGGTTATTCCCTACGAGCAGTACGTC.

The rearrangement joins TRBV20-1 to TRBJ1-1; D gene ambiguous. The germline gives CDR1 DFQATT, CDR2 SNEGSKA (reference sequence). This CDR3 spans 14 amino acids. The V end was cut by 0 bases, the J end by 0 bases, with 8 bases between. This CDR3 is CSARDSGLNTEAFF. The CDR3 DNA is TGCAGTGCTAGAGACTCAGGTTTGAACACTGAAGCTTTCTTT.

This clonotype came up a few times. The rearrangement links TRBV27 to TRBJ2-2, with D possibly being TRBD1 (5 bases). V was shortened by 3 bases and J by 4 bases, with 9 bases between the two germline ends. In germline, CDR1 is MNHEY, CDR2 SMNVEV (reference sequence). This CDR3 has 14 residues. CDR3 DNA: TGTGCCAGCAGTTTCCAGGGTATCACCGGGGAGCTGTTTTTT. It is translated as CASSFQGITGELFF.

The CDR3 bases are TGTGCCAGCAGTGGACCCGGAAACGAGCAGTACGTC. It specifies CASSGPGNEQYV. The chain couples TRBV2 to TRBJ2-7; D unresolved. V was clipped by 4 bases and J by 5 bases, with 9 bases between them. The CDR3 sequence is 12 residues long. The germline V gene encodes CDR1 SNHLY and CDR2 FYNNEI.

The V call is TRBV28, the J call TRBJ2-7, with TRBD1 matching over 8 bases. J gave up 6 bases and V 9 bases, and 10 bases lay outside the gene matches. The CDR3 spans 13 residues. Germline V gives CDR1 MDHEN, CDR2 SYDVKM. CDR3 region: CASYRQGAIEQYF. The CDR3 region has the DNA TGTGCCAGTTACAGGCAGGGGGCTATCGAGCAGTACTTC.

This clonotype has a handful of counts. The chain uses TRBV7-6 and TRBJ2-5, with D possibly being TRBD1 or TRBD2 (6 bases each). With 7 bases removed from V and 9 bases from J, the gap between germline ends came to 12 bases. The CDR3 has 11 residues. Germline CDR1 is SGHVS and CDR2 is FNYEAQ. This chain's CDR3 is CASTKGGAQYF. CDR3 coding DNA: TGTGCCAGCACCAAGGGGGGAGCCCAGTACTTC.

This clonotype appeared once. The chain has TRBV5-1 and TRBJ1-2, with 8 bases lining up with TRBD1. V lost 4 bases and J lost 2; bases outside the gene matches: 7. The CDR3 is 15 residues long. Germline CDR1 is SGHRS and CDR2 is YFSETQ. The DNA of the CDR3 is TGCGCCAGCAGCCGCCAGACAGGGGCCAACTATGGCTACACCTTC. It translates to CASSRQTGANYGYTF.

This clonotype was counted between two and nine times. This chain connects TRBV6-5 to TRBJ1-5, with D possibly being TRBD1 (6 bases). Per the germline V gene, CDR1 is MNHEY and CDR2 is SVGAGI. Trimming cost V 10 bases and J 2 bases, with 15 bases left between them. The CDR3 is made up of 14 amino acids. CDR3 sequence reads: CATGRAGGNQPQHF. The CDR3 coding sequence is TGTGCCACTGGAAGGGCAGGGGGCAATCAGCCCCAGCATTTT.

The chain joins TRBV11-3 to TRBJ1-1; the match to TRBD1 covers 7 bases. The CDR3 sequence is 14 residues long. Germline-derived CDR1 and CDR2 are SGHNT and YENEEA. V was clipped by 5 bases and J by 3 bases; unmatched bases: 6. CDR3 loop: CASSPPGGHTEAFF. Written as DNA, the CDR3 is TGTGCCAGCAGCCCTCCAGGGGGACACACTGAAGCTTTCTTT. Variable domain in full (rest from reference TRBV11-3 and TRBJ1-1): EAGVVQSPRYKIIEKKQPVAFWCNPISGHNTLYWYLQNLGQGPELLIRYENEEAVDDSQLPKDRFSAERLKGVDSTLKIQPAELGDSAVYLCASSPPGGHTEAFFGQGTRLTVV.

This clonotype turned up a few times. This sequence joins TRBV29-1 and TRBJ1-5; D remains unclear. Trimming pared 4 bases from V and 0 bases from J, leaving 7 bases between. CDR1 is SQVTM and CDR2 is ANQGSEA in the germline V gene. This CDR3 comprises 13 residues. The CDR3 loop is CSVGRDSNQPQHF. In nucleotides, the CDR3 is TGCAGCGTTGGGAGGGATAGCAATCAGCCCCAGCATTTT.

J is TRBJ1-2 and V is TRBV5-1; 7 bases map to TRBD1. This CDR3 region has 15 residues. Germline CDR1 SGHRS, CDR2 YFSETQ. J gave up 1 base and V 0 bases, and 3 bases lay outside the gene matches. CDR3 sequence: CASSLGGTVNYGYTF. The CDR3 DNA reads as TGCGCCAGCAGCTTGGGAGGGACAGTTAACTATGGCTACACCTTC.

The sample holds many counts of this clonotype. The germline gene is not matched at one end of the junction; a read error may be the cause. CDR3 region: CASSQGDTQYF. Here the CDR3 DNA reads TGTGCCAGCAGTCAAGGAGATACGCAGTATTTT. This sequence joins TRBV4-2 and TRBJ2-3; no clear D gene. Germline loops: CDR1 LGHNA, CDR2 YNFKEQ. This CDR3 is built from 11 residues.

The CDR3 DNA reads as TGCGCCAGCAGCCCGGGAGGGTCCGGATTGGAGCAGTTCTTC. Its translation: CASSPGGSGLEQFF. The V gene is TRBV5-1, the J gene TRBJ2-1; TRBD2 matches at 8 bases. CDR1 is SGHRS and CDR2 is YFSETQ in the germline V gene. This CDR3 comprises 14 residues. Unmatched junction bases numbered 10, after V lost 4 bases and J lost 10 bases. Together with reference TRBV5-1 and TRBJ2-1, the CDR3 gives the full variable domain: KAGVTQTPRYLIKTRGQQVTLSCSPISGHRSVSWYQQTPGQGLQFLFEYFSETQRNKGNFPGRFSGRQFSNSRSEMNVSTLELGDSALYLCASSPGGSGLEQFFGPGTRLTVL.

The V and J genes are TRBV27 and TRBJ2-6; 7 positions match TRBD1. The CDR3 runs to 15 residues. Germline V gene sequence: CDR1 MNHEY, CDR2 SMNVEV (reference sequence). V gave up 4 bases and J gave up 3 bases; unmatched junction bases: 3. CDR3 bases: TGTGCCAGCAGTTGGGACAGCCGTGGGGCCAACGTCCTGACTTTC. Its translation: CASSWDSRGANVLTF. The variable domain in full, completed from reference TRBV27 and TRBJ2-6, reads EAQVTQNPRYLITVTGKKLTVTCSQNMNHEYMSWYRQDPGLGLRQIYYSMNVEVTDKGDVPEGYKVSRKEKRNFPLILESPSPNQTSLYFCASSWDSRGANVLTFGAGSRLTVL.

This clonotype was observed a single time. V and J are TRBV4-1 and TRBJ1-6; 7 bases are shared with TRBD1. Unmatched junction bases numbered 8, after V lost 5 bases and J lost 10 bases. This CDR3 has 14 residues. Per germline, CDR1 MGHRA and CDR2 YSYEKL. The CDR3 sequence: CASSAQQGSSPLHF. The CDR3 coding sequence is TGCGCCAGCAGCGCCCAACAGGGGAGCTCACCCCTCCACTTT.

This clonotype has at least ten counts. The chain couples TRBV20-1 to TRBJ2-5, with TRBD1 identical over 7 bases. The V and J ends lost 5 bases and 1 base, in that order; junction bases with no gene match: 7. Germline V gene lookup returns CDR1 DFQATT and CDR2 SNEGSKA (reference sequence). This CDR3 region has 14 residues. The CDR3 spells CSAPTGVTQETQYF. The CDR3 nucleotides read TGCAGTGCTCCCACAGGGGTCACCCAAGAGACCCAGTACTTC.

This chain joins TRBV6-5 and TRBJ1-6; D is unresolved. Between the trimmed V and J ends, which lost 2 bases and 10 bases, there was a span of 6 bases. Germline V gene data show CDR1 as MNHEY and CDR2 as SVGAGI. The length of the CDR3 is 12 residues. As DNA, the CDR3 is TGTGCCAGCAGTTACGGCCAGTCACCCCTCCACTTT. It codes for CASSYGQSPLHF.

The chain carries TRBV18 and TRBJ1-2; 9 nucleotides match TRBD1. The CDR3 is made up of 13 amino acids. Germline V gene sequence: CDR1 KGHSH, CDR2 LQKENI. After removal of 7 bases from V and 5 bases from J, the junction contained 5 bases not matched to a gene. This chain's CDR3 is CASLPGQGYGYTF. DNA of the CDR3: TGTGCCAGCTTACCGGGACAGGGATATGGCTACACCTTC.

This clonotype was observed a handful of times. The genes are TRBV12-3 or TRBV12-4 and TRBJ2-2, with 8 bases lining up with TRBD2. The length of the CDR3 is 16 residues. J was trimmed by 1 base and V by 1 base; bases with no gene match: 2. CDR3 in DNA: TGTGCCAGCAGTTTAGGCGGGGGGCGGAACACCGGGGAGCTGTTTTTT. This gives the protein CASSLGGGRNTGELFF.